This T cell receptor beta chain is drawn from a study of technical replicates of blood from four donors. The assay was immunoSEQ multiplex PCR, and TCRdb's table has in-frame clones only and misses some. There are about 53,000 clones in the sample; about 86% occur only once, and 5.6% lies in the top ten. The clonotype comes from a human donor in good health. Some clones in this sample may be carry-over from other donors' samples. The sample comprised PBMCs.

The CDR3 sequence is CASSPLRSYGYTF. In nucleotides, the CDR3 is TGTGCCAGCAGCCCCCTACGGTCCTATGGCTACACCTTC. The V call is TRBV11-2, the J call TRBJ1-2; D remains ambiguous. There are 13 residues in the CDR3. CDR1 and CDR2 (germline): SGHAT, FQNNGV. Between the trimmed V and J ends, which lost 5 bases and 4 bases, there was a span of 11 bases.